This TCR beta chain was recorded in a study of response to subunit inactivated influenza vaccine. This clonotype was detected a few times. TCRdb ran MiXCR on the RT-PCR reads and lists one entry per CDR3 protein. The table records fewer than 750,000 distinct CDR3 sequences, 12% to 15% of them present only once. V was cut by 5 bases and J by 9 bases, with 22 bases left in between. This CDR3 region has 15 residues. CDR1 is SNHLY and CDR2 is FYNNEI in the germline V gene. The TCR was taken from a man aged 45-60 years who received an inactivated influenza vaccine. V is TRBV2 and J is TRBJ2-5; either TRBD1 or TRBD2 may supply D (6 bases each). The specimen comprised PBMCs from blood, sampled about 12 days after vaccination. The CDR3 DNA sequence: TGTGCCAGCAGTTTCGGGGGCGGGACCAAAGGGTCCCAGTACTTC. Translating gives CASSFGGGTKGSQYF.